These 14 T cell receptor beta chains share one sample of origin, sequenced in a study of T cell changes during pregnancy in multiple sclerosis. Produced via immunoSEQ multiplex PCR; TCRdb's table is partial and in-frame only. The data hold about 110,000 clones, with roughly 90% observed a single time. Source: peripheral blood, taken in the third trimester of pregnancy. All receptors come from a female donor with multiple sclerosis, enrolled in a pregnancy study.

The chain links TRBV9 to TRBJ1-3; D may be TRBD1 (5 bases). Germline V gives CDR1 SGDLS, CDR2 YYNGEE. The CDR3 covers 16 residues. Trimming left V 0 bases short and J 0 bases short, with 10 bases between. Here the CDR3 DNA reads TGTGCCAGCAGCGTAGTAGGACATAACTCTGGAAACACCATATATTTT. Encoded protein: CASSVVGHNSGNTIYF.

The CDR3 loop reads CASSSRGLGGATEAFF. DNA for the CDR3: TGTGCCAGCAGCTCCCGGGGCCTGGGGGGGGCCACTGAAGCTTTCTTT. The chain joins TRBV7-9 to TRBJ1-1, with D possibly matching TRBD1 (6 bases). V was cut by 4 bases and J by 4 bases, with 19 bases left in between. The germline gives CDR1 SEHNR, CDR2 FQNEAQ (reference sequence). CDR3 size: 16 residues.

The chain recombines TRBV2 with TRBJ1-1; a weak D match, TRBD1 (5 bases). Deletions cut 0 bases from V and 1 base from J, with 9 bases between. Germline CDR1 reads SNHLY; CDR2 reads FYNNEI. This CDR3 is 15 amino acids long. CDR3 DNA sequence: TGTGCCAGCAGTGAAGCGGGAAGGGGGAACACTGAAGCTTTCTTT. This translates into CASSEAGRGNTEAFF.

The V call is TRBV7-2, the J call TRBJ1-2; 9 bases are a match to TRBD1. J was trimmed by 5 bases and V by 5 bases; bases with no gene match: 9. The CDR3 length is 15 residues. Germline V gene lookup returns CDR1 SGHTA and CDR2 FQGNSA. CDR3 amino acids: CASSQQGQGFYGYTF. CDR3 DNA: TGTGCCAGCAGCCAGCAGGGACAGGGCTTTTATGGCTACACCTTC.

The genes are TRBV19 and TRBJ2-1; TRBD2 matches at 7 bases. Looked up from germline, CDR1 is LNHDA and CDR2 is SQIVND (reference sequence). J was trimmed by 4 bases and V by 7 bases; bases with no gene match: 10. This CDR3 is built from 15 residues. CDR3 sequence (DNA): TGTGCCAGTAAAATGGCGGGAGCGGGATACAATGAGCAGTTCTTC. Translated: CASKMAGAGYNEQFF.

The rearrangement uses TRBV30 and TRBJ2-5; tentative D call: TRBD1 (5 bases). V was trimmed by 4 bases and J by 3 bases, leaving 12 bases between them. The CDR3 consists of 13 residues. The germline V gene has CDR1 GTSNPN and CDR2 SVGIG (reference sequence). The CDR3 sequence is CAWILGAEETQYF. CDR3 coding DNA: TGTGCCTGGATTTTAGGGGCGGAAGAGACCCAGTACTTC. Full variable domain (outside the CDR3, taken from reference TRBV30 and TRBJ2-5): SQTIHQWPATLVQPVGSPLSLECTVEGTSNPNLYWYRQAAGRGLQLLFYSVGIGQISSEVPQNLSASRPQDRQFILSSKKLLLSDSGFYLCAWILGAEETQYFGPGTRLLVL.

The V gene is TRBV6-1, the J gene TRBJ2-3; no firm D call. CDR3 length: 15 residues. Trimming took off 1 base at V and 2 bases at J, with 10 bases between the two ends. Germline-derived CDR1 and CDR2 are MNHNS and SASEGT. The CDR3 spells CASSEGLVPTDTQYF. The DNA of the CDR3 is TGTGCCAGCAGTGAAGGTCTAGTTCCCACAGATACGCAGTATTTT.

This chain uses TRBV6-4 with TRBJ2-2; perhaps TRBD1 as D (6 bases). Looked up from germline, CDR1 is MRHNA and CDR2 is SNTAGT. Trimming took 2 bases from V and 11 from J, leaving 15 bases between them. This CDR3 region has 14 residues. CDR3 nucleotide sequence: TGTGCCAGCAGTGACATGGGACACTCCTCAGAGCTGTTTTTT. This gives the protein CASSDMGHSSELFF.

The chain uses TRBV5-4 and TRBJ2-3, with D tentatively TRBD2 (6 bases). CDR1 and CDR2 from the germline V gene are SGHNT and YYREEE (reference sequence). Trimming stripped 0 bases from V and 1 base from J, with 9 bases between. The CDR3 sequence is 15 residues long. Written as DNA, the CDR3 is TGTGCCAGCAGCTTGGCCCCTAGCGGCACAGATACGCAGTATTTT. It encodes CASSLAPSGTDTQYF.

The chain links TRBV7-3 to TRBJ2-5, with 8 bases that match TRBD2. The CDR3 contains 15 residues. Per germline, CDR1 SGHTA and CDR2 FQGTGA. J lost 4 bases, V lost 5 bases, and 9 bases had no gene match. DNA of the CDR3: TGTGCCAGCAGCCCCTACGGGGGGGGTAGAGAGACCCAGTACTTC. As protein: CASSPYGGGRETQYF.

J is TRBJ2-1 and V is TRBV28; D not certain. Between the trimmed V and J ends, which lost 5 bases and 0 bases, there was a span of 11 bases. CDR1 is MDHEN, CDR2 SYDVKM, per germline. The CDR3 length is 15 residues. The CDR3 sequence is CASSATLSSYNEQFF. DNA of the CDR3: TGTGCCAGCAGTGCTACTCTTAGCTCCTACAATGAGCAGTTCTTC.

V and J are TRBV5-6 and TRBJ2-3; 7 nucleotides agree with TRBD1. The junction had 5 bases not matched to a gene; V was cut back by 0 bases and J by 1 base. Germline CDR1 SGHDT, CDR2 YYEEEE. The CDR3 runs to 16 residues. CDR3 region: CASSLVSDRRTDTQYF. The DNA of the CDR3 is TGTGCCAGCAGCTTGGTCTCGGACAGGCGCACAGATACGCAGTATTTT.

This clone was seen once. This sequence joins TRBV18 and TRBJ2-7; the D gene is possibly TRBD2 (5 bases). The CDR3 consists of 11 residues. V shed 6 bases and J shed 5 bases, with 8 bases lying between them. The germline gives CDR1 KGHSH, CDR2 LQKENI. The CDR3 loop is CASSGADEQYF. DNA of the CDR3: TGTGCCAGCTCGGGAGCGGACGAGCAGTACTTC.

CDR3 nucleotide sequence: TGTGCCAGCACCGCGCTCCGGGACTTAAACACCGGGGAGCTGTTTTTT. Encoded protein: CASTALRDLNTGELFF. J is TRBJ2-2 and V is TRBV28, with D perhaps matching TRBD2 (6 bases). This CDR3 has 16 residues. With 7 bases removed from V and 2 bases from J, the gap between germline ends came to 17 bases. The germline V gene has CDR1 MDHEN and CDR2 SYDVKM.